This T cell receptor beta chain was sequenced for a study of response to subunit inactivated influenza vaccine. This clonotype has only a few counts. The antigen remains unidentified. Via MiXCR, TCRdb re-called the RT-PCR reads, giving one row per CDR3 protein. The repertoire consists of 530,000 or so distinct CDR3 sequences, with approximately 12% occurring once and the leading ten covering about 9.4%. Study-level findings and limits: Seasonal influenza vaccination, on each occasion, was suggested by the authors to recruit few new T cells.

The V gene lost 0 bases and the J gene lost 6 bases, with 10 bases spanning the gap. This CDR3 has 14 residues. Germline loops: CDR1 SGDLS, CDR2 YYNGEE. Sequencing was performed on PBMCs from blood, taken on the day of vaccination. The sequence came from a man between 45 and 60 years old who received an inactivated influenza vaccine. The chain uses TRBV9 and TRBJ2-1, with D unclear. The CDR3 nucleotides are TGTGCCAGCAGCGTAGAATTGCGAGGCAATGAGCAGTTCTTC. This sequence encodes CASSVELRGNEQFF.